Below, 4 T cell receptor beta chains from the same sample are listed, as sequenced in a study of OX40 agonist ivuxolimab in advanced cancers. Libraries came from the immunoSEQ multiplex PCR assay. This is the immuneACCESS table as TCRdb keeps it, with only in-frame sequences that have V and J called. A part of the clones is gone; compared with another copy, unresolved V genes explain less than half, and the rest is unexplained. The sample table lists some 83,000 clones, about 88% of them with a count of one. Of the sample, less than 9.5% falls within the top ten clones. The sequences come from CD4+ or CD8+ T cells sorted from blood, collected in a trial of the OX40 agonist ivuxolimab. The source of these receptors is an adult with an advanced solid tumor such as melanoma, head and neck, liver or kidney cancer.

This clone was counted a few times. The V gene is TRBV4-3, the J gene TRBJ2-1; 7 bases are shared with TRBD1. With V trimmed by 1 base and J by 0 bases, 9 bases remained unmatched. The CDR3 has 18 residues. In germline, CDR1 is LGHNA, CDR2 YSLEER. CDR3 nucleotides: TGCGCCAGCAGCCAAGCAGGGGGTATGGTGAGCTCCTACAATGAGCAGTTCTTC. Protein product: CASSQAGGMVSSYNEQFF.

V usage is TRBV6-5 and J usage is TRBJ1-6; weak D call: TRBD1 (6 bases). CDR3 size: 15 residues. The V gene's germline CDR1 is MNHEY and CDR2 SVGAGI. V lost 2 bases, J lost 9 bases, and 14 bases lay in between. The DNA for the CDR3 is TGTGCCAGCAGTTACGAAGGACAGACCTTTTCACCCCTCCACTTT. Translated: CASSYEGQTFSPLHF.

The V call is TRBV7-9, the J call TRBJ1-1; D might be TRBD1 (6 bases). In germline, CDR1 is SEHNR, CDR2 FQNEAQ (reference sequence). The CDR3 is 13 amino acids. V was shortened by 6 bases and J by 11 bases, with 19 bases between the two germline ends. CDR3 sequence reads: CASSHKGGTRAFF. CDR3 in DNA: TGTGCCAGCAGTCATAAAGGTGGGACACGGGCTTTCTTT.

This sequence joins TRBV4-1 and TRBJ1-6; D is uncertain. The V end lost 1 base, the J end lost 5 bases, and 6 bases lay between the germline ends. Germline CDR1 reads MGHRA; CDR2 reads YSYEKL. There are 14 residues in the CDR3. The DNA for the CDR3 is TGCGCCAGCAGCCAAGTGGTAGATAATTCACCCCTCCACTTT. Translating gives CASSQVVDNSPLHF.